The 9 T cell receptor beta chains in this list originate from one sample, sequenced in a study of beta chain features in type 1 diabetes. Isolated RNA was reverse transcribed in full, so expressed TCRB transcripts were sequenced. This table comes from immunoSEQ multiplex PCR, and its TCRdb copy is limited to in-frame clones, with some not included. This sample yields roughly 130,000 clones, of which about 16% are seen a single time; approximately 2.2% belongs to the top ten. Which antigens these TCRs recognize remains unknown. Findings of the study overall: In all four CD4+ subsets, TCRB CDR3 length was significantly, moderately reduced in type 1 diabetes.

Sequenced sample: central memory CD4+ T cells from blood. These TCRs come from a man between 25 and 39 years old with type 1 diabetes.

The chain couples TRBV9 to TRBJ2-5; a possible D gene is TRBD2 (5 bases). V was shortened by 4 bases and J by 3 bases, with 13 bases between the two germline ends. Germline V gives CDR1 SGDLS, CDR2 YYNGEE. The CDR3 covers 14 residues. CDR3 amino acids: CASSPTNGKETQYF. The CDR3 bases are TGTGCCAGCAGCCCCACTAACGGGAAAGAGACCCAGTACTTC. The full variable domain, rest sourced from reference TRBV9 and TRBJ2-5, is DSGVTQTPKHLITATGQRVTLRCSPRSGDLSVYWYQQSLDQGLQFLIQYYNGEERAKGNILERFSAQQFPDLHSELNLSSLELGDSALYFCASSPTNGKETQYFGPGTRLLVL.

This clone has just a few counts. The chain combines TRBV7-6 with TRBJ2-6; no reliable D call. The germline V gene encodes CDR1 SGHVS and CDR2 FNYEAQ. There are 14 residues in the CDR3. V was pared by 2 bases and J by 1 base, with 3 bases between. The CDR3 coding sequence is TGTGCCAGCAGCTTAACGTCTGGGGCCAACGTCCTGACTTTC. Translated, it gives CASSLTSGANVLTF.

This clone was observed a handful of times. The chain links TRBV18 to TRBJ2-3; 10 bases align to TRBD2. This CDR3 is built from 15 residues. Trimming took 2 bases from V and 6 from J; bases not matched to a gene: 5. Per the germline V gene, CDR1 is KGHSH and CDR2 is LQKENI. CDR3 in amino acids: CASSPSTSGSDTQYF. The CDR3 bases are TGTGCCAGCTCACCATCGACTAGCGGGTCTGATACGCAGTATTTT.

V and J are TRBV30 and TRBJ2-7; no definite D call. CDR3 length: 12 amino acids. Germline V lookup: CDR1 GTSNPN, CDR2 SVGIG (reference sequence). V was clipped by 3 bases and J by 0 bases, with 6 bases between them. The CDR3 DNA reads TGTGCCTGGAGCGCTAGCTCCTACGAGCAGTACTTC. Translation: CAWSASSYEQYF.

As regards this clone: Mismatch with germline at one junction end may stem from a read error. V usage is TRBV30 and J usage is TRBJ1-5; unclear D gene. CDR3 length: 13 residues. CDR1 is GTSNPN and CDR2 is SVGIG in the germline V gene (reference sequence). The CDR3 here is CACSGDSNQPQHF. The CDR3 DNA is TGTGCCTGTAGTGGAGATAGCAATCAGCCCCAGCATTTT.

By share of the sample, this clone is medium-sized. V is TRBV6-6 and J is TRBJ1-1; D is unresolved. The CDR3 is made up of 12 amino acids. Germline CDR1 and CDR2: MNHNY and SVGAGI (reference sequence). V was clipped by 4 bases and J by 0 bases, with 3 bases between them. This chain's CDR3 is CASSWMNTEAFF. Written as DNA, the CDR3 is TGTGCCAGCAGTTGGATGAACACTGAAGCTTTCTTT.

Remarks on this clone: A single base separates this from a much larger clone, so it may be a read error. Given the absence of the conserved phenylalanine or tryptophan at the CDR3 end, a read error is likely. This rearrangement joins TRBV29-1 to TRBJ2-7, with D possibly TRBD1 on 6 matching bases. This CDR3 has 12 amino acids. The germline V gene encodes CDR1 SQVTM and CDR2 ANQGSEA. V was trimmed by 7 bases and J by 0 bases, leaving 10 bases between them. CDR3 DNA: TGCAGCGCCGCCAGGGGCTCCTACGAGCAGTACCTC. Its protein is CSAARGSYEQYL.

A few counts support this clone. V is TRBV7-6 and J is TRBJ2-1; TRBD2 agrees at 14 bases. CDR3 length: 18 residues. Trimming took 5 bases from V and 0 from J; bases not matched to a gene: 6. CDR1 and CDR2 (germline): SGHVS, FNYEAQ. CDR3 coding DNA: TGTGCCAGCAGCCCCCGACTAGCGGGGGGGTCCTCCTACAATGAGCAGTTCTTC. Its protein is CASSPRLAGGSSYNEQFF.

This clone was observed a handful of times. The chain combines TRBV7-9 with TRBJ1-4, with TRBD1 matching 10 bases. The trim removed 5 bases at V and 8 bases at J, leaving 2 bases unmatched. The length of the CDR3 is 13 residues. Germline V gene sequence: CDR1 SEHNR, CDR2 FQNEAQ (reference sequence). CDR3 DNA sequence: TGTGCCAGCAGCGACAGGGGGCCGGAAAAACTGTTTTTT. This codes for CASSDRGPEKLFF. The full variable domain, its missing parts supplied by reference TRBV7-9 and TRBJ1-4, is DTGVSQNPRHKITKRGQNVTFRCDPISEHNRLYWYRQTLGQGPEFLTYFQNEAQLEKSRLLSDRFSAERPKGSFSTLEIQRTEQGDSAMYLCASSDRGPEKLFFGSGTQLSVL.